Each of the 18 T cell receptor beta chains below was sequenced from the same sample in a study of PD-1 blockade in mismatch repair-deficient tumors. Measured with immunoSEQ multiplex PCR; TCRdb has only the in-frame clones, and not every one. The table includes around 51,000 clones, over 70% detected once. This sample comprised peripheral blood, obtained about 4.5 months after starting pembrolizumab. These receptors all stem from an adult with mismatch repair-deficient cancer.

This clone was counted a single time. J is TRBJ2-7 and V is TRBV6-5; D call uncertain. The V end was cut by 6 bases, the J end by 2 bases, with 8 bases between. Per the germline V gene, CDR1 is MNHEY and CDR2 is SVGAGI. The CDR3 runs 12 residues. The CDR3 DNA reads TGTGCCAGCAGCGACGTAACCTACGAGCAGTACTTC. The encoded protein is CASSDVTYEQYF.

J is TRBJ2-7 and V is TRBV6-5; maybe TRBD1 (6 bases). The germline V and J ends were trimmed by 5 bases and 3 bases, with 14 bases remaining between them. This CDR3 region has 14 residues. Germline loops: CDR1 MNHEY, CDR2 SVGAGI. The CDR3 DNA is TGTGCCAGCAGTCCTCAAGGACAGAACTACGAGCAGTACTTC. Protein product: CASSPQGQNYEQYF.

The chain combines TRBV30 with TRBJ2-2; 7 nucleotides align to TRBD2. Trimming removed 2 bases from V and 4 bases from J; junction bases left unmatched: 7. Germline-derived CDR1 and CDR2 are GTSNPN and SVGIG (reference sequence). CDR3 length: 15 amino acids. CDR3 sequence: CAWSSRGSITGELFF. In nucleotides, the CDR3 is TGTGCCTGGAGTTCGCGGGGGAGTATCACCGGGGAGCTGTTTTTT.

V and J are TRBV7-6 and TRBJ2-7; the D gene is possibly TRBD2 (5 bases). The CDR3 runs 13 residues. The V and J ends lost 5 bases and 3 bases respectively, with 11 bases between them. Germline assignment: CDR1 SGHVS and CDR2 FNYEAQ. CDR3 residues: CASSESGSYEQYF. As DNA, the CDR3 is TGTGCCAGCAGCGAGAGCGGCAGCTACGAGCAGTACTTC.

The chain links TRBV2 to TRBJ2-5; tentative D call: TRBD2 (5 bases). This CDR3 is 14 amino acids long. CDR1 is SNHLY and CDR2 is FYNNEI in the germline V gene. The V end lost 4 bases, the J end lost 5 bases, and 14 bases lay between the germline ends. In DNA, the CDR3 is TGTGCCAGCAGTGGAGAGGGTTCCTCGGAGACCCAGTACTTC. Translating it yields CASSGEGSSETQYF.

The chain uses TRBV2 and TRBJ1-4; the D gene is possibly TRBD1 (6 bases). The germline CDR1 and CDR2 sequences are SNHLY and FYNNEI. V gave up 3 bases and J gave up 10 bases, with 24 bases separating them. This CDR3 has 17 residues. This chain's CDR3 is CASSDSEPSGGGGKLFF. The DNA of the CDR3 is TGTGCCAGCAGTGATTCGGAACCCTCTGGGGGCGGGGGAAAACTGTTTTTT.

The J gene is TRBJ2-7, the V gene TRBV7-9; D gene ambiguous. Germline CDR1 and CDR2: SEHNR and FQNEAQ (reference sequence). V lost 0 bases, J lost 7 bases, and 7 bases lay in between. The CDR3 spans 12 residues. The CDR3 DNA reads TGTGCCAGCAGCTTAGCCGGGTGGGAGCAGTACTTC. This encodes CASSLAGWEQYF.

V and J are TRBV11-1 and TRBJ1-3; TRBD1 might be the D (5 bases). With 8 bases removed from V and 0 bases from J, the gap between germline ends came to 14 bases. The CDR3 totals 15 residues. Germline CDR1 and CDR2: SGHAT and FQDESV (reference sequence). The CDR3 is CASSPAGTSGNTIYF. The CDR3 region has the DNA TGTGCCAGCTCCCCGGCGGGGACCTCTGGAAACACCATATATTTT. Variable domain in full (rest from reference TRBV11-1 and TRBJ1-3): EAEVAQSPRYKITEKSQAVAFWCDPISGHATLYWYRQILGQGPELLVQFQDESVVDDSQLPKDRFSAERLKGVDSTLKIQPAELGDSAMYLCASSPAGTSGNTIYFGEGSWLTVV.

The rearrangement uses TRBV21-1 and TRBJ1-1; the table gives TRBD1 as D, unverified against the DNA. TRBV21-1 is described as a pseudogene. This CDR3 has 14 amino acids. For the CDR3, the DNA is TGTGCCAGTTTCAGGGGGCTTATGAACACTGAAGCTTTCTTT. Translated, it gives CASFRGLMNTEAFF.

This clone came up a few times. The chain carries TRBV29-1 and TRBJ1-2; no reliable D call. Germline CDR1 SQVTM, CDR2 ANQGSEA. Trimming took off 2 bases at V and 3 bases at J, with 4 bases between the two ends. This CDR3 has 11 amino acids. The CDR3 DNA is TGCAGCGTTGAAAGGGACTATGGCTACACCTTC. It yields the protein CSVERDYGYTF.

The V and J genes are TRBV7-9 and TRBJ1-1; 8 bases match TRBD1. The junction had 3 bases not matched to a gene; V was cut back by 4 bases and J by 2 bases. The CDR3 consists of 14 residues. CDR1 and CDR2 from the germline V gene are SEHNR and FQNEAQ (reference sequence). CDR3 residues: CASSWDRTNTEAFF. CDR3 nucleotides: TGTGCCAGCAGCTGGGACAGGACCAACACTGAAGCTTTCTTT.

This chain uses TRBV7-9 with TRBJ2-5, with D perhaps matching TRBD1 or TRBD2 (6 bases each). The CDR3 covers 13 residues. The ends were cut back, 5 bases at V and 3 bases at J, with 10 bases in the middle. Germline assignment: CDR1 SEHNR and CDR2 FQNEAQ (reference sequence). The CDR3 sequence: CASSRGAEETQYF. The CDR3 DNA reads TGTGCCAGCAGCAGGGGGGCAGAAGAGACCCAGTACTTC.

The V gene is TRBV19, the J gene TRBJ1-5; 9 nucleotides line up with TRBD1. Looked up from germline, CDR1 is LNHDA and CDR2 is SQIVND (reference sequence). The CDR3 is 14 amino acids. V shed 4 bases and J 7 bases; nucleotides not matched to a gene: 5. This chain's CDR3 is CASSTTGGQQPQHF. The CDR3 region has the DNA TGTGCCAGTAGTACGACAGGGGGACAGCAGCCCCAGCATTTT.

The rearrangement joins TRBV6-6 to TRBJ1-5; no clear D. This CDR3 has 13 residues. The ends were cut back, 0 bases at V and 4 bases at J, with 4 bases in the middle. The germline V gene has CDR1 MNHNY and CDR2 SVGAGI (reference sequence). The CDR3: CASSYSSNQPQHF. DNA of the CDR3: TGTGCCAGCAGTTACTCCTCTAATCAGCCCCAGCATTTT.

The rearrangement joins TRBV6-5 to TRBJ2-5; D is uncertain. Trimming left V 5 bases short and J 3 bases short, with 16 bases between. The germline V gene encodes CDR1 MNHEY and CDR2 SVGAGI. The CDR3 runs to 15 residues. CDR3 residues: CASSQQIRTEETQYF. The CDR3 nucleotides read TGTGCCAGCAGTCAACAAATTCGGACGGAAGAGACCCAGTACTTC.

The V call is TRBV29-1, the J call TRBJ2-7, with D tentatively TRBD1 or TRBD2 (7 bases each). CDR3 length equals 15 residues. V lost 2 bases and J 5 bases, leaving 19 bases between the germline ends. CDR1 is SQVTM and CDR2 is ANQGSEA in the germline V gene. CDR3 protein: CSVEYTAGRGHEQYF. The CDR3 coding sequence is TGCAGCGTTGAATATACGGCAGGGAGGGGGCACGAGCAGTACTTC.

CDR3 in amino acids: CASSIDRVSYNEQFF. DNA of the CDR3: TGTGCCAGTAGTATCGACAGGGTATCCTACAATGAGCAGTTCTTC. The chain uses TRBV19 and TRBJ2-1, with 7 bases fitting TRBD1. The V gene end was trimmed by 3 bases and the J gene end by 1 base; junction bases not matched to a gene: 3. Looked up from germline, CDR1 is LNHDA and CDR2 is SQIVND (reference sequence). CDR3 length equals 15 residues. The full variable domain, in which reference TRBV19 and TRBJ2-1 provide the parts outside the CDR3, is DGGITQSPKYLFRKEGQNVTLSCEQNLNHDAMYWYRQDPGQGLRLIYYSQIVNDFQKGDIAEGYSVSREKKESFPLTVTSAQKNPTAFYLCASSIDRVSYNEQFFGPGTRLTVL.

The chain carries TRBV6-1 and TRBJ2-6; D gene uncertain. The CDR3 is 17 residues long. Germline values: CDR1 MNHNS, CDR2 SASEGT. V gave up 3 bases and J gave up 1 base, with 13 bases separating them. The CDR3 protein is CASSDPLGQSGANVLTF. CDR3 coding DNA: TGTGCCAGCAGTGACCCTCTAGGGCAGTCTGGGGCCAACGTCCTGACTTTC.